This TCR beta chain was recorded in a study of patients and donors after allogeneic stem cell transplantation. V dropped 4 bases and J dropped 0 bases, with 21 bases sitting between them. The CDR3 totals 18 residues. CDR1 is MNHEY and CDR2 is SMNVEV in the germline V gene (reference sequence). TCRdb re-analysed the RT-PCR reads in MiXCR, keeping a single row per CDR3 protein. The data hold roughly 30,000 distinct CDR3 sequences, with approximately 7% observed a single time. This clonotype was detected many times. The clonotype comes from a human donor who was either an allogeneic HSCT recipient or a stem cell or donor lymphocyte infusion donor (not recorded which). It is not recorded whose cells these are; they may come from a transplant donor. Sequencing input: blood, either unsorted or a sorted T cell fraction (not recorded which). This sequence joins TRBV27 and TRBJ2-5; TRBD2 might be the D (7 bases). The CDR3 sequence is CASSSREKGGEHQETQYF. The DNA of the CDR3 is TGTGCCAGCAGTTCCCGGGAAAAAGGGGGGGAGCACCAAGAGACCCAGTACTTC.